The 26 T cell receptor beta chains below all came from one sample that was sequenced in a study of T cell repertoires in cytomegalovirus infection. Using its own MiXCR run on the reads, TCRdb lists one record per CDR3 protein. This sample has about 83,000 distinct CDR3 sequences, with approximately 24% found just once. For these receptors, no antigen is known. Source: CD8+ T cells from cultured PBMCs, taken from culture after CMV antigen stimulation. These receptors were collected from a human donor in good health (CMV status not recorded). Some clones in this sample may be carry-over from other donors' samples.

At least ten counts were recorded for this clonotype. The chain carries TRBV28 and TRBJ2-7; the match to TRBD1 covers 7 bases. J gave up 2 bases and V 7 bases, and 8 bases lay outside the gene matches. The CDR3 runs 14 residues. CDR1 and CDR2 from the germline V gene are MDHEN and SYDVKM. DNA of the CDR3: TGTGCCAGCACCCCGACAGGGACCCCCTACGAGCAGTACTTC. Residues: CASTPTGTPYEQYF.

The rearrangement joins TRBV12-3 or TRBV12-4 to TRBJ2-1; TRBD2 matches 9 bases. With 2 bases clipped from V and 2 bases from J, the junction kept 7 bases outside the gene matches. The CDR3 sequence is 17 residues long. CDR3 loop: CASSLTPGLAAYNEQFF. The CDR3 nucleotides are TGTGCCAGCAGTTTAACACCGGGACTAGCAGCCTACAATGAGCAGTTCTTC.

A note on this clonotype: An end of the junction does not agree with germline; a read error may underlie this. The CDR3 bases are TGTGCCAGCAGGGTTGACGCGAACACCGGGGTGCTGTTTTTT. As protein: CASRVDANTGVLFF. The genes are TRBV7-4 and TRBJ2-2; TRBD2 is a possible D gene (5 bases). This CDR3 contains 14 residues. CDR1 and CDR2 from the germline V gene are SGHVT and SQSDAQ.

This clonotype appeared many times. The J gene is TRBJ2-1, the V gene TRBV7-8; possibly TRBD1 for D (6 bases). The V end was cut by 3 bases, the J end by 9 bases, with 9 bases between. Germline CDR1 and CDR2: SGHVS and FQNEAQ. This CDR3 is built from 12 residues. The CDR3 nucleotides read TGTGCCAGCAGCTTGGGGGCCTTTGAGCAGTTCTTC. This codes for CASSLGAFEQFF.

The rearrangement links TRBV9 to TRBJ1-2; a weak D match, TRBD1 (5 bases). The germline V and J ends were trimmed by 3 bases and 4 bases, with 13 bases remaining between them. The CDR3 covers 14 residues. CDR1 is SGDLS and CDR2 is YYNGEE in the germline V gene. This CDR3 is CASSGITGTYGYTF. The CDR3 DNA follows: TGTGCCAGCAGCGGAATTACAGGAACCTATGGCTACACCTTC.

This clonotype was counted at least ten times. In DNA, the CDR3 is TGTGCCAGCAGCCTCGGGACTAGCGGGGGGTGGGGGAATGAGCAGTTCTTC. Translation gives CASSLGTSGGWGNEQFF. The rearrangement joins TRBV7-3 to TRBJ2-1; 15 positions agree with TRBD2. CDR3 length: 17 amino acids. Germline V lookup: CDR1 SGHTA, CDR2 FQGTGA. After removal of 5 bases from V and 7 bases from J, the junction contained 9 bases not matched to a gene.

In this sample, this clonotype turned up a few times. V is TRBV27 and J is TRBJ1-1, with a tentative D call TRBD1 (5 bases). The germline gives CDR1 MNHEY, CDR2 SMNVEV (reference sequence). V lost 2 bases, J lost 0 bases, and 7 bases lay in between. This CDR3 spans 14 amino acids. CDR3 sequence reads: CASSLARVNTEAFF. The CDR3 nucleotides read TGTGCCAGCAGTTTAGCCAGGGTGAACACTGAAGCTTTCTTT.

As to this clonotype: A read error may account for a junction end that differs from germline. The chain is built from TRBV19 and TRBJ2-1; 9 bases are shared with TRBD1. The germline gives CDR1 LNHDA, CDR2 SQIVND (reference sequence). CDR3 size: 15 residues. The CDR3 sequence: CVSTQDRGLVNEQFF. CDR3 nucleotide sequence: TGTGTCAGTACCCAAGACAGGGGGTTAGTAAATGAGCAGTTCTTC.

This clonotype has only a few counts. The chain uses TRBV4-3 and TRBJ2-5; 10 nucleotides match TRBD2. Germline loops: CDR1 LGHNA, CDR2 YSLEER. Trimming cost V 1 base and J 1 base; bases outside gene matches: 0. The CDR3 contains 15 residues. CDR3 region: CASSQGTSGQETQYF. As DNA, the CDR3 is TGCGCCAGCAGCCAAGGGACTAGCGGCCAAGAGACCCAGTACTTC.

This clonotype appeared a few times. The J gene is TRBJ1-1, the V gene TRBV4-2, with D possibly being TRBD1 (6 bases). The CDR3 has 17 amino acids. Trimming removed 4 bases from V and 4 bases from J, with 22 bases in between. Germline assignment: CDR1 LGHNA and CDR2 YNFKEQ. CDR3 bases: TGTGCCAGCAGCCCCAGCACCCGCGGACAGCTGAGCACTGAAGCTTTCTTT. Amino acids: CASSPSTRGQLSTEAFF.

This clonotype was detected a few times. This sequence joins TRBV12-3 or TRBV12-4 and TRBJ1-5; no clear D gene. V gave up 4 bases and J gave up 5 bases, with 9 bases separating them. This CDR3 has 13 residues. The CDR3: CASSSGRDQPQHF. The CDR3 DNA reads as TGTGCCAGCAGTTCTGGACGGGATCAGCCCCAGCATTTT.

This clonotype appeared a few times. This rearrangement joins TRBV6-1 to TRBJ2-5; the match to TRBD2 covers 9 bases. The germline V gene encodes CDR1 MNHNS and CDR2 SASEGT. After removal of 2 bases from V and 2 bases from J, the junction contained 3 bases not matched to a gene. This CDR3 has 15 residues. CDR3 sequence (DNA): TGTGCCAGCAGTGAAATGCGGGGGGGACAAGAGACCCAGTACTTC. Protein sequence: CASSEMRGGQETQYF.

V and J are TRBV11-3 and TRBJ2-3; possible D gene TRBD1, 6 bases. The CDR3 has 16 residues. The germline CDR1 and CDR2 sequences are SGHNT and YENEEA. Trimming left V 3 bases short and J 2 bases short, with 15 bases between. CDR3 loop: CASSFPSGGDTDTQYF. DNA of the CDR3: TGTGCCAGCAGCTTTCCCTCTGGGGGCGACACAGATACGCAGTATTTT.

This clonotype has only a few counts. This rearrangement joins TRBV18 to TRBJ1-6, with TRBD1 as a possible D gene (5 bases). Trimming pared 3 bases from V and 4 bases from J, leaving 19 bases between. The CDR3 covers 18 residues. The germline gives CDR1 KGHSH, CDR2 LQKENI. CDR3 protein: CASSPTVLDSFYNSPLHF. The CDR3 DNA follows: TGTGCCAGCTCACCCACGGTTCTAGACAGCTTTTATAATTCACCCCTCCACTTT.

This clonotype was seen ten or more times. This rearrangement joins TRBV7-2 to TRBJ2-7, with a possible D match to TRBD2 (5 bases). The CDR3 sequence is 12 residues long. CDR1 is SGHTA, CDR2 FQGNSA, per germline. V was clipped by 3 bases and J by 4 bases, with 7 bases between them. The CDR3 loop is CASSFTGYEQYF. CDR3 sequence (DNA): TGTGCCAGCAGCTTTACGGGGTACGAGCAGTACTTC.

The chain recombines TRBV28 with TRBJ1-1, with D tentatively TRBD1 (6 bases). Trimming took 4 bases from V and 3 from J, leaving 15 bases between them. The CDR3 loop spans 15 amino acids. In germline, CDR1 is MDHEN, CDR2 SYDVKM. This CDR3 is CASSSSVGGHTEAFF. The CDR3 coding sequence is TGTGCCAGCAGTTCCTCCGTGGGGGGGCACACTGAAGCTTTCTTT.

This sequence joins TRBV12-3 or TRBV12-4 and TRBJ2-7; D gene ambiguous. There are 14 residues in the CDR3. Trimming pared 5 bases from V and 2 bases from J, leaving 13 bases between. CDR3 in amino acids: CASSQSALAYEQYF. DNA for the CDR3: TGTGCCAGCAGTCAAAGCGCGCTCGCCTACGAGCAGTACTTC.

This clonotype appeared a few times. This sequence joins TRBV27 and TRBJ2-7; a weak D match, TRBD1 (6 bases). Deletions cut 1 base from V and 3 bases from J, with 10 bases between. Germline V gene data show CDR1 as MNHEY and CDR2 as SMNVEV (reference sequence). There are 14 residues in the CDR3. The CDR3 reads CASSLFGQNYEQYF. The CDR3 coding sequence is TGTGCCAGCAGTTTATTTGGACAGAACTACGAGCAGTACTTC.

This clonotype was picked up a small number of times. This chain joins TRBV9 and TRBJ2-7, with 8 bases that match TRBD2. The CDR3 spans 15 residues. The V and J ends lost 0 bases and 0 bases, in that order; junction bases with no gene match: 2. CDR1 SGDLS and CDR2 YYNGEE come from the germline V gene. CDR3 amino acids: CASSVAAGGSYEQYF. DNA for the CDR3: TGTGCCAGCAGCGTAGCGGCGGGGGGCTCCTACGAGCAGTACTTC.

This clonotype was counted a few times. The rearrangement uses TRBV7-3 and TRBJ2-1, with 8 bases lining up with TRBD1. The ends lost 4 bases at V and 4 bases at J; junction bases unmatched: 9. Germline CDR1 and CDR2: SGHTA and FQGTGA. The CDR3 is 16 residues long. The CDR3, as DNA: TGTGCCAGCAGCTCCTCACCAGGGGGCGCTTACAATGAGCAGTTCTTC. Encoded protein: CASSSSPGGAYNEQFF. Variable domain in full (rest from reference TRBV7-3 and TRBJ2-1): GAGVSQTPSNKVTEKGKYVELRCDPISGHTALYWYRQSLGQGPEFLIYFQGTGAADDSGLPNDRFFAVRPEGSVSTLKIQRTERGDSAVYLCASSSSPGGAYNEQFFGPGTRLTVL.

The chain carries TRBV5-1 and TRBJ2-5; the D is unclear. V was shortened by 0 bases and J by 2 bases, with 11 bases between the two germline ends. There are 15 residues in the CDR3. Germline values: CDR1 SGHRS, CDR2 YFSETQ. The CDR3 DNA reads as TGCGCCAGCAGCTTGGCTCTGGCAGTTCAAGAGACCCAGTACTTC. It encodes CASSLALAVQETQYF.

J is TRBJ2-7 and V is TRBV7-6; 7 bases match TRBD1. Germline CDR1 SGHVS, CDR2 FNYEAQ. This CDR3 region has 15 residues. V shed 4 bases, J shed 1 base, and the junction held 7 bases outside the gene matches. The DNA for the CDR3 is TGTGCCAGCAGCTCCAAGGACAGGAGGTCCTACGAGCAGTACTTC. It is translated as CASSSKDRRSYEQYF.

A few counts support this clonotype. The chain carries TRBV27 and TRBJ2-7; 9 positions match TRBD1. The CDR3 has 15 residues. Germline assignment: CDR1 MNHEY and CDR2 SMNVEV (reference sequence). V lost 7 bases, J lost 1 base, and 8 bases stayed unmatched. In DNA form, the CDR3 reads TGTGCCAGCACGCGTGGGACAGGGCCTTCCTACGAGCAGTACTTC. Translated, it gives CASTRGTGPSYEQYF.

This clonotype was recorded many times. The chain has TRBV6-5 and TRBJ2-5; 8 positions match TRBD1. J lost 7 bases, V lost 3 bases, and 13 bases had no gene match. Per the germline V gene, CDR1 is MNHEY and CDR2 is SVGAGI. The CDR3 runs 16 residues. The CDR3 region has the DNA TGTGCCAGCAGTTATAGGCGCCAGGGGGCGGCGGGGACCCAGTACTTC. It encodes CASSYRRQGAAGTQYF.

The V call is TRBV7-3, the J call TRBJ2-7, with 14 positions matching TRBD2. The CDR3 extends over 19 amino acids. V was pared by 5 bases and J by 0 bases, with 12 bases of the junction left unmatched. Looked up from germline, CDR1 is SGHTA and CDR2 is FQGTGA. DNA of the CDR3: TGTGCCAGCAGCCAAGGTGGGACTAGCGGGAGACCCAACTCCTACGAGCAGTACTTC. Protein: CASSQGGTSGRPNSYEQYF.

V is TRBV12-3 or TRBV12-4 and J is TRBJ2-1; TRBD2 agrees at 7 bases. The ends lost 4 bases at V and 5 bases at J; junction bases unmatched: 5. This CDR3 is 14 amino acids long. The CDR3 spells CASSWAGVNNEQFF. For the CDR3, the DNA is TGTGCCAGCAGTTGGGCGGGGGTGAACAATGAGCAGTTCTTC.